The rows below give T cell receptor beta chains drawn from one sample of a study of blood T cell repertoires in COVID-19. Assay used: immunoSEQ multiplex PCR; TCRdb lists only in-frame clones, some missing. The sample lists about 73,000 clones, 89% occurring once. The sample taken for sequencing was peripheral blood. These receptor sequences come from an older man with acute or convalescent COVID-19. Both conserved end residues are part of each CDR3. A D gene is named only where the DNA matches it firmly. A clone size is listed for some rows: how often the clone was seen (once, few, many), or a class if it is expanded.

D gene	V gene	clone size	J gene	CDR3 protein	CDR3 DNA
.	TRBV27	.	TRBJ1-4	CASNPGWGEKLFF	TGTGCCAGCAACCCGGGATGGGGTGAAAAACTGTTTTTT
.	TRBV6-5	.	TRBJ1-3	CASSYSTGGLGNTIYF	TGTGCCAGCAGTTACTCGACGGGAGGGCTCGGAAACACCATATATTTT
.	TRBV3-1/TRBV3-2	.	TRBJ1-5	CASSLSGDGQPQHF	TGTGCCAGCAGCCTAAGCGGGGACGGCCAGCCCCAGCATTTT
.	TRBV6-6	once	TRBJ2-7	CASSPGGGSYEQYF	TGTGCCAGCAGCCCCGGGGGTGGCTCCTACGAGCAGTACTTC
.	TRBV2	.	TRBJ1-2	CASSGTRNYGYTF	TGTGCCAGCAGTGGGACACGCAACTATGGCTACACCTTC
TRBD1	TRBV29-1	.	TRBJ1-3	CSARDSLAHTIYF	TGCAGCGCCCGGGACAGCCTCGCCCACACCATATATTTT
.	TRBV9	.	TRBJ1-2	CASSVGGTSNYGYTF	TGTGCCAGCAGCGTAGGGGGGACTTCTAACTATGGCTACACCTTC
TRBD2	TRBV6-4	.	TRBJ2-2	CASSETLAGGPGTGELFF	TGTGCCAGCAGTGAAACGCTAGCGGGAGGGCCGGGCACCGGGGAGCTGTTTTTT
TRBD2	TRBV5-6	.	TRBJ2-3	CASSSGLAGGTDTQYF	TGTGCCAGCAGCTCCGGACTAGCGGGAGGAACAGATACGCAGTATTTT
.	TRBV20-1	.	TRBJ1-1	CSAARATEAFF	TGCAGTGCTGCCAGGGCCACTGAAGCTTTCTTT
TRBD1	TRBV5-4	.	TRBJ1-2	CASSRDSYGYTF	TGTGCCAGCAGCCGGGACAGCTATGGCTACACCTTC
.	TRBV28	once	TRBJ1-4	CASSSPPGRAGEKLFF	TGTGCCAGCAGTTCCCCCCCTGGCAGGGCAGGAGAAAAACTGTTTTTT
.	TRBV11-2	.	TRBJ1-2	CASSLARSSNYGYTF	TGTGCCAGCAGCTTAGCCCGGTCATCGAACTATGGCTACACCTTC
TRBD1	TRBV5-6	.	TRBJ1-2	CASSLDRGRSTDYGYTF	TGTGCCAGCAGCTTAGACAGGGGGCGTTCGACGGACTATGGCTACACCTTC
TRBD1	TRBV28	few	TRBJ1-4	CASRPQGAITNEKLFF	TGTGCCAGCAGACCTCAGGGGGCTATAACTAATGAAAAACTGTTTTTT
TRBD1	TRBV2	.	TRBJ2-1	CASSPQGERYNEQFF	TGTGCCAGCAGCCCCCAGGGGGAGCGCTACAATGAGCAGTTCTTC
.	TRBV20-1	once	TRBJ1-2	CSAYSTYGYTF	TGCAGTGCTTACAGCACGTATGGCTACACCTTC
.	TRBV5-1	.	TRBJ2-3	CASSQAGVYTDTQYF	TGCGCCAGCAGCCAGGCAGGGGTTTACACAGATACGCAGTATTTT
.	TRBV25-1	once	TRBJ1-2	CASSSQGYGYTF	TGTGCCAGCAGTTCACAGGGATATGGCTACACCTTC
TRBD2	TRBV11-1	.	TRBJ2-3	CASSSLAEYTDTQYF	TGTGCCAGCAGCTCCCTAGCGGAATACACAGATACGCAGTATTTT
.	TRBV19	.	TRBJ1-3	CASSSQSSGNTIYF	TGTGCCAGTAGCTCACAATCCTCTGGAAACACCATATATTTT
TRBD1	TRBV30	.	TRBJ2-7	CAWSVPGTGLSYEQYF	TGTGCCTGGAGTGTCCCAGGGACAGGGCTATCCTACGAGCAGTACTTC
.	TRBV5-1	.	TRBJ2-1	CASSLLGAPYNEQFF	TGCGCCAGCAGCTTGTTAGGGGCCCCCTACAATGAGCAGTTCTTC
.	TRBV6-5	once	TRBJ2-7	CASSVSWGGPYEQYF	TGTGCCAGCAGCGTATCTTGGGGGGGCCCCTACGAGCAGTACTTC
TRBD2	TRBV13	.	TRBJ2-3	CASSLRRLADSSTDTQYF	TGTGCCAGCAGCTTAAGGCGACTAGCGGACTCTAGCACAGATACGCAGTATTTT
.	TRBV19	.	TRBJ1-1	CASSILLTGGNTEAFF	TGTGCCAGTAGTATTCTCCTGACAGGAGGTAACACTGAAGCTTTCTTT
.	TRBV9	.	TRBJ1-6	CASSSHGGANYNSPLHF	TGTGCCAGCAGCTCCCACGGGGGAGCAAACTATAATTCACCCCTCCACTTT
.	TRBV3-1/TRBV3-2	.	TRBJ1-2	CASSLAGANYGYTF	TGTGCCAGCAGCTTGGCAGGGGCTAACTATGGCTACACCTTC
TRBD1	TRBV2	.	TRBJ1-2	CASIPGQGSYGYTF	TGTGCCAGCATACCGGGACAGGGAAGCTATGGCTACACCTTC
.	TRBV27	.	TRBJ1-4	CASSGGANEKLFF	TGTGCCAGCAGTGGAGGGGCTAATGAAAAACTGTTTTTT
.	TRBV7-8	.	TRBJ1-4	CASSPPWQGGEKLFF	TGTGCCAGCAGCCCACCCTGGCAGGGAGGTGAAAAACTGTTTTTT
TRBD1	TRBV24-1	.	TRBJ2-2	CATSSPGQGSPGELFF	TGTGCCACCAGTTCGCCGGGACAGGGAAGTCCCGGGGAGCTGTTTTTT
TRBD1	TRBV5-1	.	TRBJ2-3	CASSPTGGNTDTQYF	TGCGCCAGCAGCCCAACAGGGGGGAACACAGATACGCAGTATTTT
.	TRBV11-2	once	TRBJ2-6	CASSLGGGGSGANVLTF	TGTGCCAGCAGCTTAGGGGGAGGGGGCTCTGGGGCCAACGTCCTGACTTTC
.	TRBV28	.	TRBJ1-2	CAIKSGTSNYGYTF	TGTGCCATCAAATCCGGGACATCGAACTATGGCTACACCTTC
.	TRBV9	.	TRBJ2-3	CASSDKAAGDADTQYF	TGTGCCAGCAGCGATAAGGCGGCAGGGGATGCAGATACGCAGTATTTT
.	TRBV6-5	.	TRBJ2-1	CASLFQPGNEQFF	TGTGCCAGCCTATTCCAACCGGGCAATGAGCAGTTCTTC
TRBD1	TRBV6-1	once	TRBJ1-2	CASSEGGQFNYGYTF	TGTGCCAGCAGTGAAGGGGGACAGTTTAACTATGGCTACACCTTC
TRBD1	TRBV12-5	.	TRBJ1-5	CASAPTGDSNQPQHF	TGTGCTAGTGCCCCGACAGGGGATTCAAATCAGCCCCAGCATTTT
.	TRBV2	.	TRBJ2-4	CASSERNIQYF	TGTGCCAGCAGTGAGAGAAACATTCAGTACTTC
.	TRBV5-1	.	TRBJ1-1	CASSLAGGPEAFF	TGCGCCAGCAGCTTGGCCGGAGGCCCGGAAGCTTTCTTT
.	TRBV5-6	.	TRBJ1-1	CASSPGWVSKGVNTEAFF	TGTGCCAGCAGCCCGGGTTGGGTGAGTAAAGGGGTGAACACTGAAGCTTTCTTT